Following are 22 T cell receptor beta chains from one sample sequenced in a study of T cells in Graves' hyperthyroidism and ophthalmopathy. TCR beta CDR3 regions were amplified from RNA. The HTBI set primed first-round TCR CDR3 RT-PCR. TCRdb reprocessed the multiplex PCR reads with MiXCR, giving one entry per CDR3 protein. This sample carries roughly 300,000 distinct CDR3 sequences, 25% to 30% of them seen once, and the ten largest clones take approximately 30%. The sequenced material came from blood. Every receptor here comes from a man aged 40-49 years with Graves' hyperthyroidism that later progressed to Graves' ophthalmopathy.

This clonotype was recorded many times. The gene calls are TRBV29-1 and TRBJ2-7; D possibly corresponds to TRBD2 (6 bases). Germline values: CDR1 SQVTM, CDR2 ANQGSEA. Trimming took 7 bases from V and 4 from J, leaving 20 bases between them. The CDR3 is 14 residues long. CDR3 DNA: TGCAGCGCCGGCGGCGGACTATCGGATTACGAGCAGTACTTC. Its translation: CSAGGGLSDYEQYF.

The chain combines TRBV3-1 with TRBJ1-1, with D maybe TRBD1 (5 bases). The CDR3 consists of 13 residues. The germline V gene encodes CDR1 LGHDT and CDR2 YNNKEL (reference sequence). The ends were cut back, 0 bases at V and 11 bases at J, with 13 bases in the middle. DNA of the CDR3: TGTGCCAGCAGCCAAGAAGTCAGGGCCTCTGCTTTCTTT. Encoded protein: CASSQEVRASAFF.

The V gene is TRBV12-3 or TRBV12-4, the J gene TRBJ1-5, with D possibly TRBD1 on 6 matching bases. Trimming took off 3 bases at V and 3 bases at J, with 9 bases between the two ends. CDR3 length: 14 residues. CDR3 in DNA: TGTGCCAGCAGTTTCTACAGGGACAATCAGCCCCAGCATTTT. Residues: CASSFYRDNQPQHF.

This clonotype was counted at least ten times. The rearrangement joins TRBV4-1 to TRBJ2-7; 7 bases align to TRBD2. The CDR3 length is 15 residues. The V gene end was trimmed by 2 bases and the J gene end by 2 bases; junction bases not matched to a gene: 6. CDR1 MGHRA and CDR2 YSYEKL come from the germline V gene. The CDR3 region is CASSQNHGTTYEQYF. Here the CDR3 DNA reads TGCGCCAGCAGCCAAAACCACGGGACTACCTACGAGCAGTACTTC.

Details on this clonotype: This may arise from a read error, as a much more abundant clone is one base away. The chain recombines TRBV6-1 with TRBJ2-2, with D unclear. The CDR3 length is 15 residues. The germline CDR1 and CDR2 sequences are MNHNS and SASEGT. Trimming removed 2 bases at V and 2 bases at J, with 9 bases between. CDR3 bases: TGTGCCAGCAGTGAATGGCGGCAAAACACCGGGGAGCTGTTTTTT. Amino acids: CASSEWRQNTGELFF.

This clonotype was observed many times. The V gene is TRBV18, the J gene TRBJ1-5; possibly TRBD1 for D (5 bases). Germline V CDR1 and CDR2: KGHSH, LQKENI. CDR3 size: 14 residues. V lost 0 bases, J lost 6 bases, and 9 bases lay in between. CDR3 coding DNA: TGTGCCAGCTCACCACCGCGACAGAGTCAGCCCCAGCATTTT. It yields the protein CASSPPRQSQPQHF.

With regard to this clonotype: A junction end diverges from the germline sequence, so it may reflect a read error. This sequence joins TRBV11-2 and TRBJ2-7; 10 positions match TRBD2. There are 16 residues in the CDR3. Germline lookup yields CDR1 SGHAT and CDR2 FQNNGV. CDR3 sequence reads: CASSLLLAGSRYEHYF. The CDR3 DNA sequence: TGTGCCAGCAGCTTATTACTAGCGGGATCAAGATACGAGCACTACTTC.

This clonotype showed up many times. The genes are TRBV15 and TRBJ2-3, with 10 bases that match TRBD2. The CDR3 totals 19 residues. The germline V gene has CDR1 LNHNV and CDR2 YYDKDF (reference sequence). The V gene end was trimmed by 0 bases and the J gene end by 4 bases; junction bases not matched to a gene: 13. The CDR3 protein is CATSRDPRTSGGGPDTQYF. The CDR3, as DNA: TGTGCCACCAGCAGAGATCCCCGGACTAGCGGAGGGGGTCCAGATACGCAGTATTTT. Combining the CDR3 with reference TRBV15 and TRBJ2-3 gives the whole variable domain DAMVIQNPRYQVTQFGKPVTLSCSQTLNHNVMYWYQQKSSQAPKLLFHYYDKDFNNEADTPDNFQSRRPNTSFCFLDIRSPGLGDTAMYLCATSRDPRTSGGGPDTQYFGPGTRLTVL.

There are many counts of this clonotype. The chain recombines TRBV5-1 with TRBJ2-7; 14 nucleotides line up with TRBD2. CDR1 and CDR2 from the germline V gene are SGHRS and YFSETQ. With V trimmed by 3 bases and J by 6 bases, 5 bases remained unmatched. CDR3 size: 15 residues. The CDR3 loop is CASSSGLAGGSEQYF. DNA of the CDR3: TGCGCCAGCAGCTCCGGACTAGCGGGAGGATCCGAGCAGTACTTC.

This clonotype was recorded at least ten times. This chain uses TRBV6-5 with TRBJ1-2; D ambiguous. Germline lookup yields CDR1 MNHEY and CDR2 SVGAGI. The V gene lost 6 bases and the J gene lost 1 base, with 9 bases spanning the gap. The CDR3 covers 13 residues. The CDR3 sequence is CASRVTDNYGYTF. CDR3 coding DNA: TGTGCCAGCAGGGTGACCGATAACTATGGCTACACCTTC.

This clonotype was recorded at least ten times. The CDR3 region is CASSLFGELFF. The CDR3 DNA reads TGTGCCAGCAGTTTATTCGGGGAGCTGTTTTTT. The rearrangement joins TRBV12-3 or TRBV12-4 to TRBJ2-2; D not certain. The CDR3 sequence is 11 residues long. V lost 2 bases, J lost 7 bases, and 2 bases lay in between.

The rearrangement joins TRBV12-3 or TRBV12-4 to TRBJ2-7, with TRBD2 matching over 11 bases. The CDR3 consists of 15 residues. Unmatched junction bases numbered 9, after V lost 5 bases and J lost 6 bases. The DNA of the CDR3 is TGTGCCAGCAGTCCCCTAAACCTAGCGGGAGGCGAGCAGTACTTC. This gives the protein CASSPLNLAGGEQYF.

The V call is TRBV29-1, the J call TRBJ1-1, with TRBD1 matching 8 bases. CDR1 SQVTM and CDR2 ANQGSEA come from the germline V gene. Trimming cost V 5 bases and J 1 base; bases outside gene matches: 15. The CDR3 loop spans 17 amino acids. CDR3 nucleotide sequence: TGCAGCGTTTCCCCTCTCCTACAGGGGGGTCCGAACACTGAAGCTTTCTTT. Encoded protein: CSVSPLLQGGPNTEAFF.

A few counts support this clonotype. The J gene is TRBJ1-2, the V gene TRBV12-3 or TRBV12-4; no clear D. There are 12 residues in the CDR3. Trimming stripped 5 bases from V and 8 bases from J, with 12 bases between. The CDR3 nucleotides read TGTGCCAGCAGTACAAGGCTTAGAGGCTACACCTTC. Translating it yields CASSTRLRGYTF.

This clonotype has ten or more counts. The rearrangement links TRBV19 to TRBJ1-1, with a possible D match to TRBD1 (5 bases). This CDR3 contains 12 residues. Between the trimmed V and J ends, which lost 7 bases and 6 bases, there was a span of 12 bases. Looked up from germline, CDR1 is LNHDA and CDR2 is SQIVND (reference sequence). The chain's CDR3 is CASNRGIAEAFF. CDR3 nucleotides: TGTGCCAGTAATCGGGGGATCGCTGAAGCTTTCTTT.

This clonotype was detected only once. V and J are TRBV6-1 and TRBJ1-1, with a weak D call TRBD1 (5 bases). The germline V gene encodes CDR1 MNHNS and CDR2 SASEGT. This CDR3 has 15 amino acids. Between the trimmed V and J ends, which lost 7 bases and 1 base, there was a span of 16 bases. For the CDR3, the DNA is TGTGCCAGCAATCCACAGGACCTTGGGAACACTGAAGCTTTCTTT. Its protein is CASNPQDLGNTEAFF.

V and J are TRBV18 and TRBJ2-5; D is undetermined. Germline V gene lookup returns CDR1 KGHSH and CDR2 LQKENI. Trimming removed 5 bases at V and 2 bases at J, with 12 bases between. The CDR3 runs 14 residues. For the CDR3, the DNA is TGTGCCAGCTCAGGTAACCCAGGACAAGAGACCCAGTACTTC. It is translated as CASSGNPGQETQYF.

The genes are TRBV6-1 and TRBJ1-1, with D hard to call. Germline V gives CDR1 MNHNS, CDR2 SASEGT. V was pared by 8 bases and J by 4 bases, with 11 bases between. The CDR3 extends over 12 amino acids. This CDR3 is CASGPPGTEAFF. The CDR3 DNA reads TGTGCCAGCGGTCCGCCAGGCACTGAAGCTTTCTTT.

The genes are TRBV29-1 and TRBJ1-5; TRBD1 matches 8 bases. The junction had 9 bases not matched to a gene; V was cut back by 6 bases and J by 5 bases. The CDR3 spans 14 residues. CDR1 SQVTM and CDR2 ANQGSEA come from the germline V gene. The CDR3 DNA sequence: TGCAGCGTGGCTACCGGGACAGGTTATCAGCCCCAGCATTTT. This gives the protein CSVATGTGYQPQHF.

At least ten counts were recorded for this clonotype. The CDR3 is CASRGTGDSQPQHF. The CDR3 bases are TGTGCCAGCAGGGGCACAGGGGATAGTCAGCCCCAGCATTTT. The rearrangement links TRBV27 to TRBJ1-5, with 7 bases that match TRBD1. The CDR3 sequence is 14 residues long. CDR1 and CDR2 from the germline V gene are MNHEY and SMNVEV (reference sequence). Germline trimming cut 6 bases from V and 6 bases from J; bases unmatched to any gene: 8.

The chain uses TRBV6-1 and TRBJ1-1, with D possibly matching TRBD1 (5 bases). Deletions cut 0 bases from V and 1 base from J, with 9 bases between. Germline values: CDR1 MNHNS, CDR2 SASEGT. The CDR3 is made up of 15 amino acids. The CDR3 nucleotides read TGTGCCAGCAGTGAAGCGCACGGGGGGAACACTGAAGCTTTCTTT. This gives the protein CASSEAHGGNTEAFF.

In its sample, this clonotype was seen many times. The V call is TRBV10-2, the J call TRBJ2-7, with TRBD1 matching over 8 bases. CDR3 length: 14 residues. The germline gives CDR1 WSHSY, CDR2 SAAADI. V lost 6 bases, J lost 1 base, and 5 bases stayed unmatched. The CDR3 nucleotides read TGCGCCAGCAGCGGGACAGGCTTATCCTACGAGCAGTACTTC. Translating gives CASSGTGLSYEQYF.